Sequencing of this TCR beta chain was carried out in a study of shared clonotypes between healthy human individuals (dated by TCRdb to the early 2020s). Background on the whole study: The cohort comprised a couple of women and a few men aged 18 to 49 years. Each donor's leukapheresis produced roughly between roughly 0.94 and 9.5 billion PBMCs. To increase sequencing depth and limit assay-specific biases, different laboratories used diverse techniques to prepare libraries and sequence TCR repertoires. The study deeply sequenced blood TCR repertoires of five healthy adults to estimate repertoire size and the extent of clonotype sharing between individuals. Per donor, three plates each were used for CD4 naive and CD4 memory, two for CD8 naive, and one for CD8 memory.

Overall study outcomes, separate from this receptor: Because the study included a small number of donors, the genetic and exposure-history diversity represented was limited. Pairwise subsampling led to the expectation that sequencing depth would affect the degree of clonotype sharing among donors. Even with the large sequencing depth, rarefaction of the sorted-subset datasets indicated that sequencing was incomplete. About 5% of naive CD4, 3% to 4% of naive CD8, approximately 2% of memory CD4, and around 0.4% of memory CD8 clonotypes were shared across several donors. Compared with non-shared clonotypes, clonotypes shared by all four sorted-subset donors had higher generation probabilities. Naive subsets generally had larger estimated clonotype richness than memory subsets. Only blood was sampled, and tissue TCR repertoires likely differ from those in blood.

TCR CDR3 regions were amplified from genomic DNA by multiplex PCR using the deep immunoSEQ assay. For each cell subset, the extracted genomic DNA was distributed evenly across all wells of several immunoSEQ 96-well plates, and each plate served as one replicate. For sorted subsets, each replicate PCR was loaded with around 220 ng genomic DNA, equivalent to 30,000 or so T cell genomes. The purified libraries were quantified using a Qubit 3.0 fluorometer, sized with a Bioanalyzer 2100, and then quantified again using the KAPA Library Quantification kit. Each immunoSEQ 96-well plate was sequenced on its own single-read 150-cycle Illumina NextSeq 550 flow cell. In the authors' own workflow: Because only junctional sequences without quality scores were contained in the immunoSEQ output, filtering matching that applied to full-length reads could not be performed. To assign V/J genes and CDR3, sequences were annotated using PyIR, a Python wrapper for IgBLAST v1.9, with IMGT germline references. Reads with weak V/J assignments (E-value above 1e-6), missing CDR3, stop codons, out-of-frame junctions, or ambiguous translated residues were removed. V3J clonotypes were defined as sequences sharing the same inferred V gene, J gene, and CDR3 amino acid sequence. The percentage overlap between two repertoires was calculated by dividing the number of shared unique clonotypes by the size of the smaller repertoire. RTK rarefaction, the Chao1 estimator, and Recon v2.1 estimates of unobserved clonotypes were used to assess repertoire richness. Generation probabilities were computed with OLGA for all TCRbeta clonotypes obtained by the gDNA method from four donors. The source is immuneACCESS, and TCRdb retained only in-frame sequences with V and J called. Part of the clones is not carried over; for the studies checked, unresolved V genes explain less than half of this, and the remainder is unexplained. V and J calls and clone size are given by that table; D and trimming were obtained from the DNA. For this sample the table gives about 1,900,000 clones, of which about 94% were detected only once. The ten largest make up 1% to 1.5% of the sample.

CD8 naive samples consisted of CD45RO-negative cells that were positively selected for CCR7, yielding a CD45RA+CCR7+ population without TemRA cells. The donors were healthy, HIV-negative adults who had no recently reported acute infections or vaccinations. All donors were Caucasian adults living in Nashville, Tennessee, USA. Blood was obtained by leukapheresis, after which PBMCs were separated by Ficoll-Histopaque density gradient centrifugation and cryopreserved in liquid nitrogen vapor phase. Analytical flow cytometry was used to check the purity and quantity of each magnetically sorted T cell population. Genomic DNA was isolated from every sorted fraction and measured by UV absorbance on a Nanodrop 2000c. V and J lose 6 bases and 2 bases, and a span of 12 bases separates them. From the cysteine up to the phenylalanine, the CDR3 has a length of 13 residues. CDR3 DNA is the only sequence kept; it has 39 bases, read in frame from the first base. In the germline V gene, CDR1 corresponds to SGHDT and CDR2 to YYEEEE.

A note on this clone: The specificity of this receptor is unknown. Per-nucleotide qualities are absent, and no much larger clonotype sits a single base away.

The chain was built from TRBV5-6 and TRBJ2-7; the D element might be TRBD1 or TRBD2, as each aligns at 6 bases. The sequencing input was naive CD8+ T cells sorted from blood. In light of the paper, this sample's cell subset or site label describes: CD45RA+CCR7+. The sequence derives from a man between 18 and 35 years old in good health. The nucleotide sequence reads TGTGCCAGCACGCTGGGGGGCGCCTACGAGCAGTACTTC. Translated, this is CASTLGGAYEQYF.